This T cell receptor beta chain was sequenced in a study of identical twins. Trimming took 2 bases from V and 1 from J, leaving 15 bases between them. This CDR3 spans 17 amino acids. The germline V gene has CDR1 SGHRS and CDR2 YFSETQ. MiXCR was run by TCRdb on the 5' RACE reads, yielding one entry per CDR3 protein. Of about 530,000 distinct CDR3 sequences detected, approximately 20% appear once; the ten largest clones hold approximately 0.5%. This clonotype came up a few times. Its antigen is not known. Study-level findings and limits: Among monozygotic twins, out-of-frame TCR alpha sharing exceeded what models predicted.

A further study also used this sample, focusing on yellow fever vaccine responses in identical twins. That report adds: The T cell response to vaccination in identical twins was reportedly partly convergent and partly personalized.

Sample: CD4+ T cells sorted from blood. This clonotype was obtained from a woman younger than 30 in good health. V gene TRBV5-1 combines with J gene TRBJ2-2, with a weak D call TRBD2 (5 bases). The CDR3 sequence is CASSLSTRGLNTGELFF. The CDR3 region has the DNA TGCGCCAGCAGCTTATCAACCCGCGGGCTGAACACCGGGGAGCTGTTTTTT.